This TCR beta chain was captured in a study of blood T cell repertoires in COVID-19. Turning to the study itself: The cDNA or gDNA used as material had been derived from T cells, B-cell-depleted T cells, or PBMCs.

In the authors' workflow: Amplification from reference gene primers served as the basis for estimated nucleated cell counts. The method was immunoSEQ multiplex PCR; TCRdb's version includes in-frame clones alone and lacks a portion of them. The V and J calls and the clone size are those of that table, but D and trimming were determined from the DNA. The table has some 97,000 clones, roughly 89% seen once. Germline V gives CDR1 MNHEY, CDR2 SVGAGI. The CDR3 spans 14 residues. The ends lost 2 bases at V and 7 bases at J; junction bases unmatched: 2. This chain joins TRBV6-5 and TRBJ1-6; 7 bases line up with TRBD1. Source material: peripheral blood. The sequence was obtained from a man in his 70s with acute or convalescent COVID-19. In DNA form, the CDR3 reads TGTGCCAGCAGTTACGGGACAGACAATTCACCCCTCCACTTT. The encoded protein is CASSYGTDNSPLHF.